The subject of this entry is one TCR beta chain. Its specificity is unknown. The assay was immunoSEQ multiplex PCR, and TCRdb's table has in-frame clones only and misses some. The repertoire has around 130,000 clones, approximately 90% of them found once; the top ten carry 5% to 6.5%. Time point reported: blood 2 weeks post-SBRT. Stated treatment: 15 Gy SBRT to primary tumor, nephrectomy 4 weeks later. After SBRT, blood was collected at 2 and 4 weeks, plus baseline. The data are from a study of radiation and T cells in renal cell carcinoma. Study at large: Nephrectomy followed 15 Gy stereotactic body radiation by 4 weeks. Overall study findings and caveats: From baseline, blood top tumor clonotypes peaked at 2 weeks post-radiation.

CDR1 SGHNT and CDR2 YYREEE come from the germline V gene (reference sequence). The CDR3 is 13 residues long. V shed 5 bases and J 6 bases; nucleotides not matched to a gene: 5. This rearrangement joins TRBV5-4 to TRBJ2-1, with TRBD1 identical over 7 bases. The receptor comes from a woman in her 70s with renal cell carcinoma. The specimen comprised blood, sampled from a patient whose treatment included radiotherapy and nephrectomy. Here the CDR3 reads CASRPGQINEQFF. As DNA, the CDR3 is TGTGCCAGCAGACCGGGACAGATCAATGAGCAGTTCTTC. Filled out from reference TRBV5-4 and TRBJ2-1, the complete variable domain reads ETGVTQSPTHLIKTRGQQVTLRCSSQSGHNTVSWYQQALGQGPQFIFQYYREEENGRGNFPPRFSGLQFPNYSSELNVNALELDDSALYLCASRPGQINEQFFGPGTRLTVL.